This entry is about one T cell receptor (beta chain). Method: immunoSEQ multiplex PCR; TCRdb's copy keeps in-frame clones and lacks some. The profile shows 1.5 million to 2.5 million clones, approximately 94% of them singletons. Naive-designated CD8 cells lacked CD45RO, were positively enriched for CCR7, and omitted terminally differentiated effector memory CD45RA+ cells. This entry comes from a study of shared clonotypes between healthy human individuals. V gave up 3 bases and J gave up 3 bases; unmatched junction bases: 10. The CDR3 is 17 amino acids. The germline gives CDR1 SGDLS, CDR2 YYNGEE. The TCR originated in a man aged 18-30 years in good health. The chain employs TRBV9 and TRBJ2-2, with 8 bases identical to TRBD1. The sample comprised naive CD8+ T cells sorted from blood. The chain's CDR3 is CASSAQSDRVDTGELFF. The CDR3 DNA reads TGTGCCAGCAGCGCGCAATCGGACAGGGTGGACACCGGGGAGCTGTTTTTT.